This is a list of T cell receptor beta chains from one sample in a study of blood T cells in healthy people across ages. Each CDR3 protein gets one entry after TCRdb re-called the 5' RACE reads with MiXCR. The repertoire holds about 930,000 distinct CDR3 sequences, about 28% seen once, with more than 8.5% in the top ten. The same data also went into a second study, on T cells of mothers and their children.

Material: blood. The receptors were gathered from a middle-aged woman in good health. Both conserved end residues are part of each CDR3. The order of the fields is D gene, clone size, V gene, J gene, CDR3 DNA, CDR3 protein. The D gene is left open where the match is weak. For some rows the clone size is stated as once, few or many, or as a class when expanded; others skip it.

>NA|NA|TRBV7-3|TRBJ2-7
TGTGCCAGCAGCTTGGCGGGGCCGACCTACAATGAGCAGTACTTC
CASSLAGPTYNEQYF
>TRBD1|NA|TRBV14|TRBJ1-2
TGTGCCAGCAGACCCAGGGGGCCTAACTATGGCTACACCTTC
CASRPRGPNYGYTF
>NA|NA|TRBV15|TRBJ1-5
TGTGCCACCAGCAGAGAGGGGGAACCCTATCAGCCCCAGCATTTT
CATSREGEPYQPQHF
>TRBD1|NA|TRBV25-1|TRBJ2-7
TGTGCCAGCACCCGGGACAGGGGGGCCTACGAGCAGTACTTC
CASTRDRGAYEQYF
>NA|NA|TRBV5-1|TRBJ1-4
TGCGCCAGCAGCTTGGACGCAGGCGATAATGAAAAACTGTTTTTT
CASSLDAGDNEKLFF
>NA|many|TRBV20-1|TRBJ1-2
TGCAGTGTTCCGCCAGGGGATGGCTACACCTTC
CSVPPGDGYTF
>NA|NA|TRBV14|TRBJ2-5
TGTGCCAGCAGCCAAGGCCGAGCCAGACAAGAGACCCAGTACTTC
CASSQGRARQETQYF
>NA|many|TRBV29-1|TRBJ2-6
TGCAGCGTTGAAGCCACGGCCGGGGCCAACGTCCTGACTTTC
CSVEATAGANVLTF
>NA|many|TRBV3-1|TRBJ2-4
TGTGCCAGCAGCCAAGCGGCAATTGCCAAAAACATTCAGTACTTC
CASSQAAIAKNIQYF
>NA|few|TRBV6-1|TRBJ1-2
TGTGCCAGCAGCCTAATGTTGGGCGGCTACACCTTC
CASSLMLGGYTF
>NA|few|TRBV28|TRBJ1-4
TGTGCCAGCAGTTTAATGGGGGAAGGTGAAAAACTGTTTTTT
CASSLMGEGEKLFF
>NA|many|TRBV27|TRBJ1-6
TGTGCCAGCAGTTTAGACAGCTATTCACCCCTCCACTTT
CASSLDSYSPLHF
>NA|NA|TRBV28|TRBJ2-7
TGTGCCAGCAGTCCGCACGAGACAGGATACTACGAGCAGTACTTC
CASSPHETGYYEQYF
>NA|many|TRBV7-2|TRBJ2-5
TGTGCCAGCAGCTTTCGAGCGGAGACCCAGTACTTC
CASSFRAETQYF
>TRBD2|few|TRBV7-2|TRBJ2-7
TGTGCCAGCAGCAGAGGGCTAGCGGGGGGGCCGAGGGACGAGCAGTACTTC
CASSRGLAGGPRDEQYF
>TRBD2|NA|TRBV7-2|TRBJ2-1
TGTGCCTGCAGCTTGGGCCAGCGGACTAGGGGAGGTAATGAGCAGTTCTTC
CACSLGQRTRGGNEQFF
>NA|NA|TRBV10-3|TRBJ2-1
TGTGCCATCAGTGAGCCAGAGACAGGTTTCTCCTACAGTGAGCAGTTTTTC
CAISEPETGFSYSEQFF
>NA|few|TRBV28|TRBJ2-3
TGTGCCAGCAGTCTGGGGGGGGCCCCCCCGAGGGATACGCAGTATTTT
CASSLGGAPPRDTQYF
>NA|NA|TRBV12-3/TRBV12-4|TRBJ2-1
TGTGCCAGCAGTTCCCCACTGCGGGGGCATCGTCGCTCCTACAGTGAGCAGTTCTTC
CASSSPLRGHRRSYSEQFF
>TRBD2|few|TRBV28|TRBJ2-3
TGTGCCAGCAGTTTTTTGAGGACTAGCGGGGGGCCGCGGGAGCCAGATACGCAGTATTTT
CASSFLRTSGGPREPDTQYF
>NA|NA|TRBV27|TRBJ2-7
TGTGCCAGCAGTTCCGTGGGGCCGCACGAGCAGTACTTC
CASSSVGPHEQYF
>NA|NA|TRBV12-3/TRBV12-4|TRBJ2-3
TGTGCCAGCAGTTTAATGGGAGATGCGCAGTATTTT
CASSLMGDAQYF
>NA|few|TRBV7-2|TRBJ1-5
TGTGCCAGCAGCTTAGAACAGGGCCGGAGTCAGCCCCAGCATTTT
CASSLEQGRSQPQHF
>NA|NA|TRBV5-1|TRBJ2-7
TGCGCGAGCAGCTGGGCCCCGGGGGCCGACGAGCAGTACTTC
CASSWAPGADEQYF
>NA|many|TRBV28|TRBJ2-7
TGTGCCAGCAGTTTACTATCCTACGAGCAGTACTTC
CASSLLSYEQYF
>TRBD1|NA|TRBV28|TRBJ1-5
TGTGCCAGCAGTCTAAGGGGACAGTACAATCAGCCCCAGCATTTT
CASSLRGQYNQPQHF
>NA|NA|TRBV7-9|TRBJ2-7
TGTGCCAGCAGCGACGGCCGGGGGATGGACGAGCAGTACTTC
CASSDGRGMDEQYF
>NA|NA|TRBV23-1|TRBJ2-7
TGCGCCAGCAGTCTAACACAGGCCCTTGACTACGAGCAGTACTTC
CASSLTQALDYEQYF
>NA|NA|TRBV6-2/TRBV6-3|TRBJ1-6
TGTGCCAGCCGGGCCGGGACGGAGAATAATTCACCCCTCCACTTT
CASRAGTENNSPLHF
>TRBD2|NA|TRBV7-3|TRBJ2-7
TGTGCCAGCAGCTTAAGGGGACTAGCGGGGGGGTACAATGAGCAGTACTTC
CASSLRGLAGGYNEQYF
>NA|NA|TRBV5-6|TRBJ2-1
TGTGCCAGCAGCTTGGCCGGTAACAGGGTCGAACCTTATTTTTACAATGAGCAGTTCTTC
CASSLAGNRVEPYFYNEQFF
>NA|NA|TRBV20-1|TRBJ1-5
TGCAGTGCCCTAGGAGCGGGGCGAAGTCAGCCCCAGCATTTT
CSALGAGRSQPQHF
>TRBD2|many|TRBV12-3/TRBV12-4|TRBJ2-4
TGTGCCAGCAGTTTTTTAGCGGGGGGGTTACTAGCCAAAAACATTCAGTACTTC
CASSFLAGGLLAKNIQYF
>NA|few|TRBV12-3/TRBV12-4|TRBJ1-5
TGTGCCAGCAGTTTAGCGCGTGGTCAGCCCCAGCATTTT
CASSLARGQPQHF
>TRBD1|few|TRBV7-9|TRBJ1-2
TGTGCCAGCGGCATCATAGGGACAGGGGTCTCCTATGGCTACACCTTC
CASGIIGTGVSYGYTF
>NA|few|TRBV9|TRBJ2-3
TGTGCCAGCAGCGTCCAGCATGGACAGCTCACAGATACGCAGTATTTT
CASSVQHGQLTDTQYF
>TRBD1|NA|TRBV6-2/TRBV6-3|TRBJ1-2
TGTGCCAGCAGTTCTTGGACAGGGTCGGATGGCTACACCTTC
CASSSWTGSDGYTF
>NA|many|TRBV6-6|TRBJ2-3
TGTGCCAGCGTTCGCTTCACTAGCACAGATACGCAGTATTTT
CASVRFTSTDTQYF
>NA|few|TRBV20-1|TRBJ2-1
TGCAGTGCTAGAACCTATGGGGGTAACAATGAGCAGTTCTTC
CSARTYGGNNEQFF
>NA|NA|TRBV4-1|TRBJ2-5
TGCGCCAGCAGCCAAGAAATATCGAGGGGAAGGCAGTACTTC
CASSQEISRGRQYF
>NA|NA|TRBV6-2/TRBV6-3|TRBJ2-1
TGTGCCAGCAGTCAGACTTTGGTTAATGAGCAGTTCTTC
CASSQTLVNEQFF
>NA|once|TRBV20-1|TRBJ2-7
TGCAGTGCTAGAGATCGGCTAGACAGGTTCTACGAGCAGTACTTC
CSARDRLDRFYEQYF
>TRBD1|many|TRBV6-5|TRBJ2-7
TGTGCCAGCAGGCCCTGGTCTTTCGGACAGGGGCACGAGCAGTACTTC
CASRPWSFGQGHEQYF
>NA|many|TRBV19|TRBJ2-1
TGTGCCAGTAGTATAGCTAGGGTCAATGAGCAGTTCTTC
CASSIARVNEQFF